This is a list of T cell receptor beta chains from one sample in a study of T cells in Graves' hyperthyroidism and ophthalmopathy. TCRdb itself ran the multiplex PCR reads through MiXCR, one entry per CDR3 protein. The repertoire consists of 350,000 or so distinct CDR3 sequences, with 21% occurring once and the leading ten covering 50%. Sequenced sample: blood. The receptors were gathered from a woman aged 45 to 65 with Graves' hyperthyroidism. Each CDR3 is given with its conserved first and last residue. Each record gives: J gene, D gene, V gene, clone size, CDR3 DNA, CDR3 protein. D genes are given only for firm matches. The size field is filled for only some rows; it gives once, few, many or a size class.

TRBJ2-2 | NA | TRBV24-1 | NA | TGTGCCACCAACAGGGACGACACCGGGGAGCTGTTTTTT | CATNRDDTGELFF
TRBJ2-3 | TRBD2 | TRBV3-1 | many | TGTGCCAGCAGCCATGCCGGGACTAGCGGGGCCCGCACAGATACGCAGTATTTT | CASSHAGTSGARTDTQYF
TRBJ2-7 | NA | TRBV7-2 | few | TGTGCCAGCAGCTTACTAGCGCTAGCCTACGAGCAGTACTTC | CASSLLALAYEQYF
TRBJ2-7 | NA | TRBV28 | many | TGTGCCAGCAGTAACCAAGGGGGGGGACCCTACGAGCAGTACTTC | CASSNQGGGPYEQYF
TRBJ2-7 | TRBD2 | TRBV20-1 | NA | TGCAGTGCTACGGGGGGGACTGGCTCCTACGAGCAGTACTTC | CSATGGTGSYEQYF
TRBJ2-7 | TRBD1 | TRBV7-6 | many | TGTGCCAGCAGCCCCCGACAGGGGGCCTACGAGCAGTACTTC | CASSPRQGAYEQYF
TRBJ2-5 | TRBD1 | TRBV20-1 | many | TGCAGTGCTAGCAGGGACAGCTACCAAGAGACCCAGTACTTC | CSASRDSYQETQYF
TRBJ2-2 | NA | TRBV11-2 | once | TGTGCCAGCAGCTCCCCGGCCAGGGAGCTGTTTTTT | CASSSPARELFF
TRBJ2-4 | NA | TRBV20-1 | NA | TGCAGTGCTAGAGAAGTGCAGGGGAATCTAAACATTCAGTACTTC | CSAREVQGNLNIQYF
TRBJ2-1 | TRBD2 | TRBV27 | many | TGTGCCAGCATTGCGGGAGGCCCGCAATCGGGGAATGAGCAGTTCTTC | CASIAGGPQSGNEQFF
TRBJ2-3 | NA | TRBV20-1 | many | TGCAGTGCTAATTACGGAAGCACAGATACGCAGTATTTT | CSANYGSTDTQYF
TRBJ2-1 | TRBD2 | TRBV19 | few | TGTGCCAGTACCCCCGGGACTAGCGGGGGGCTTAGGGTGAATGAGCAGTTCTTC | CASTPGTSGGLRVNEQFF
TRBJ1-2 | NA | TRBV5-5 | NA | TGTGCCAGCAGCCAACTCGTTGGGGGGCCCTCCCCCGGAGGCTACACCTTC | CASSQLVGGPSPGGYTF
TRBJ1-1 | NA | TRBV30 | many | TGTGCCTGGGCAAAAGGACAGCTGAACACTGAAGCTTTCTTT | CAWAKGQLNTEAFF
TRBJ2-1 | TRBD1 | TRBV19 | NA | TGTGCCAGTAATCCGGGACAGGGGGCTGCCGGTGGTGAGCAGTTCTTC | CASNPGQGAAGGEQFF
TRBJ1-2 | NA | TRBV6-1 | many | TGTGCCAGCAGTGATGGGGCAGCTAACTATGGCTACACCTTC | CASSDGAANYGYTF
TRBJ2-4 | TRBD1 | TRBV15 | NA | TGTGCCACCAGCAGAGATCCCAGGGGGCGCTTGAACATTCAGTACTTC | CATSRDPRGRLNIQYF
TRBJ1-2 | TRBD1 | TRBV6-1 | few | TGTGCCAGCAGTCCGTACGACAGGGAAGGCGGCTACACCTTC | CASSPYDREGGYTF
TRBJ2-2 | TRBD1 | TRBV7-9 | NA | TGTGCCAGCAGGTCTACCGGGACAGGGGGGACCGGGGAGCTGTTTTTT | CASRSTGTGGTGELFF
TRBJ2-5 | TRBD2 | TRBV5-1 | many | TGCGCCAGCAGCCGATCCCTAGCGGGGGGGGAGACCCAGTACTTC | CASSRSLAGGETQYF
TRBJ2-5 | TRBD2 | TRBV20-1 | NA | TGCAGTGCTATCGGGAGGGGCTCAGAGACCCAGTACTTC | CSAIGRGSETQYF
TRBJ2-3 | NA | TRBV18 | NA | TGTGCCAGCTCACCACCCAGCGGTAGTCGAACAGATACGCAGTATTTT | CASSPPSGSRTDTQYF
TRBJ2-5 | TRBD2 | TRBV5-1 | many | TGCGCCAGCAGCTTGGAGGCTAGCGGACAAGAGACCCAGTACTTC | CASSLEASGQETQYF
TRBJ2-7 | TRBD2 | TRBV20-1 | NA | TGCAGTGCTAGACACCGACAGAAAGGGACTAGCTCCTACGAGCAGCACTTC | CSARHRQKGTSSYEQHF
TRBJ2-5 | NA | TRBV2 | many | TGTGCCAGCAGTCCCCGGGACAGCCGGGGGGAGACCCAGTACTTC | CASSPRDSRGETQYF
TRBJ1-1 | NA | TRBV27 | many | TGTGCCAGCAGTTTTTGGAAAGACACTGAAGCTTTCTTT | CASSFWKDTEAFF
TRBJ1-4 | NA | TRBV14 | few | TGTGCCAGCAGCCAAGAATCCAGGACCGCTAATGAAAAACTGTTTTTT | CASSQESRTANEKLFF
TRBJ2-7 | NA | TRBV5-5 | NA | TGTGCCAGCAGCTTCCAGGAAACTGTGCAGTACTTC | CASSFQETVQYF
TRBJ1-1 | NA | TRBV19 | NA | TGTGCCAGCGGGCTGCGGGGATTAGGCACTGAAGCTTTCTTT | CASGLRGLGTEAFF
TRBJ1-5 | NA | TRBV28 | many | TGTGCCAGCAGTTTATCGGGGGAGGGAGGCAATCAGCCCCAGCATTTT | CASSLSGEGGNQPQHF
TRBJ1-3 | TRBD1 | TRBV7-2 | many | TGTGCCAGCAGCACGGGACAGGGGTCTACCCTCTCTGGAAACACCATATATTTT | CASSTGQGSTLSGNTIYF
TRBJ2-3 | NA | TRBV10-3 | NA | TGTGCCATCAGTTGGGGTGGGCGGACAGATACCCAGTATTTT | CAISWGGRTDTQYF
TRBJ2-3 | TRBD1 | TRBV20-1 | NA | TGCAGTGCCCAGGACAGGTGGGACACAGATACGCAGTATTTT | CSAQDRWDTDTQYF
TRBJ1-6 | NA | TRBV14 | many | TGTGCCAGCAGCCAAGATTTCAATCTTTCACCCCTCCACTTT | CASSQDFNLSPLHF
TRBJ2-7 | TRBD2 | TRBV28 | many | TGTGCCAGCAGTTTATCGCTAGCGGGCGCCTACGAGCAGTACTTC | CASSLSLAGAYEQYF
TRBJ2-1 | NA | TRBV7-9 | NA | TGTGCCAGCAACCAAGCAACGACGGGAATGGGCAATGAGCAGTTCTTC | CASNQATTGMGNEQFF
TRBJ1-6 | TRBD1 | TRBV20-1 | NA | TGCAGTGCTAAGGACAGGGTTGGGAATTCACCCCTCCACTTT | CSAKDRVGNSPLHF
TRBJ1-5 | TRBD1 | TRBV4-2 | NA | TGTGCCAGCAGCCAAGGGACAGGCGAATATAGCAATCAGCCCCAGCATTTT | CASSQGTGEYSNQPQHF
TRBJ1-6 | NA | TRBV3-1 | few | TGTGCCAGCAGCCAAGGGAAAAGCCTTAATTCACCCCTCCACTTT | CASSQGKSLNSPLHF
TRBJ2-7 | NA | TRBV20-1 | NA | TGCAGTGTTAGGGGAAGAGGGGGGTCCTACGAGCAGTACTTC | CSVRGRGGSYEQYF
TRBJ2-7 | TRBD1 | TRBV5-1 | many | TGCGCCAGCAGCTTGGGAATGGGGACAGGGGGCGACGAGCAGTACTTC | CASSLGMGTGGDEQYF
TRBJ1-1 | NA | TRBV9 | few | TGTGCCAGCAGACCCTGGGACACTGAAGCTTTCTTT | CASRPWDTEAFF
TRBJ1-1 | TRBD1 | TRBV27 | many | TGTGCCAGTCAGGGGGCGTACACTGAAGCTTTCTTT | CASQGAYTEAFF